The following is a TCR beta chain sequence with its context. The data were taken from a study of blood T cell repertoires in COVID-19. In the study overall: The United States, Italy and Spain provided the acute and convalescent COVID-19 samples.

TCRdb keeps only in-frame clones here, not all; method: immunoSEQ multiplex PCR. Among about 120,000 clones, 87% were seen once, and the ten largest hold about 2%. Germline values: CDR1 SGHNT, CDR2 YYREEE (reference sequence). V was pared by 0 bases and J by 5 bases, with 6 bases of the junction left unmatched. The CDR3 loop spans 16 amino acids. The sequenced sample was peripheral blood. The TCR originated in a woman aged 45-65 years with acute or convalescent COVID-19. The chain combines TRBV5-4 with TRBJ1-5; TRBD1 aligns across 9 bases. The DNA of the CDR3 is TGTGCCAGCAGCTTGGGGGGACAGGGAAGGCATCAGCCCCAGCATTTT. Residues: CASSLGGQGRHQPQHF.